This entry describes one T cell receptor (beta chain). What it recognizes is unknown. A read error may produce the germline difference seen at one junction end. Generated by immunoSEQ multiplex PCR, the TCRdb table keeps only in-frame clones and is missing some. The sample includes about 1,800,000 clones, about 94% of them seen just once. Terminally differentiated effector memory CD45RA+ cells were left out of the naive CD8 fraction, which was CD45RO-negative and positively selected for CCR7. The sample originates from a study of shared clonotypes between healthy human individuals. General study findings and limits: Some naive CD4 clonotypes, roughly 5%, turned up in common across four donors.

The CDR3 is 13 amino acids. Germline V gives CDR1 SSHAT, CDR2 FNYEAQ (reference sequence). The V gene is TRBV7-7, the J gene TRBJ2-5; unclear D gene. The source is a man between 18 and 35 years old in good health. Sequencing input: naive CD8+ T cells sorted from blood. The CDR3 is CASSSGPGETQYF. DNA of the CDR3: TGTGCTAGCAGCTCCGGGCCCGGGGAGACCCAGTACTTC.